This record looks at one T cell receptor (beta chain) sequence and its context. Its recognized antigen is unknown. Nothing much larger sits one base from this clone, and base qualities are not available. The sample originates from a study of graft-versus-host responses after intestinal transplantation (dated by TCRdb to the early 2020s). About the investigation overall: Multivisceral, liver-intestinal, or isolated intestinal transplants were received by the recipients. Every recipient was given anti-thymocyte globulin induction, followed by roughly 3 years of maintenance tacrolimus and steroids. Donor T cell macrochimerism was defined as a peak of at least 4% donor T cells among recipient peripheral blood mononuclear cells. The cohort enrolled some 23 intestinal transplant recipients, one of whom was a retransplant, and a few patients without pretransplant specimens were excluded. Alloreactive clones were identified by sequencing pre-transplant mixed lymphocyte reaction products and comparing them with unstimulated pre-transplant donor and recipient T cells. Samples from a few later patients were sequenced in-house on an Illumina MiSeq with MiXCR processing rather than by the commercial service. Bulk TCR-beta CDR3 sequencing was used to track graft-versus-host and host-versus-graft alloreactive T cell clones in the graft, circulation and bone marrow after intestinal transplantation.

Blood samples were collected up to 4 times in the first month after transplant and then at least monthly when available. CDR1 and CDR2, per the germline V gene (reference sequence), are SGHKS and YYEKEE. V is cut by 3 bases and J by 10 bases, and the space between the germline ends is 23 bases. The CDR3 contains 16 residues, cysteine and phenylalanine counted. Just CDR3 DNA is preserved here, 48 bases in frame from base 1. The protocol used for the library was the immunoSEQ multiplex PCR assay. Adaptive Biotechnologies carried out high-throughput TCR-beta CDR3 sequencing of genomic DNA for most patients. Per the authors' processing: TCR sequencing data for 15 to 20 patients were retrieved from Adaptive's ImmunoSEQ software; a few other patients were processed with MiXCR and VDJtools. CDR3 nucleotide sequences shared between donor and recipient were removed because their origin could not be assigned. Alloreactive clones required at least 2-fold expansion over unstimulated cells and minimum CFSE-low frequency of 0.002% (template counts) or 0.001% (read counts). Clones detected in sequenced pre-transplant spleen, lymph node, or MLR CFSE-low populations of the donor or recipient were defined as mappable. The cumulative frequency of alloreactive clones was calculated as a percentage of all sequences, weighted by copy number. TCRdb mirrors the immuneACCESS table, restricted to in-frame sequences. Some clones are absent from its copies; in checked studies, under half trace to an unresolved V gene, and the reason for the others is unknown. Clonal size and the V and J genes are those of that table, whereas D and trimming came from the DNA. Recorded for this sample are approximately 100,000 clones; roughly 83% of them occurred a single time. The top ten hold more than 1.4% of the sample.

What the research found in general, with its limitations: GvH clones turned up in recipient bone marrow, with some appearing earlier in ileal mucosa or blood, a pattern consistent with an intestinal mucosal origin. Early after transplant, peak levels of circulating GvH clones were associated with declines in HvG clones. Patients with donor T cell macrochimerism had high GvH to HvG T cell clonal ratios in their allografts. The relatively low number and heterogeneity of intestinal transplant patients limited the conclusions.

The chain links TRBV5-5 with TRBJ2-1; the D region is possibly TRBD1 or TRBD2, each matching across 5 bases. The source of this sequence is a human patient who received an intestinal transplant, so some T cells may come from the graft donor. The starting material was PBMCs, obtained 255 days after intestinal transplant. The nucleotide sequence is TGTGCCAGCAGCTCCGCCGGGACCGGGATCTTGGAGGAGCAGTTCTTC. This translates into CASSSAGTGILEEQFF.